This T cell receptor beta chain stems from a study of cytotoxic CD8 clonotypes in ibrutinib-treated CLL (dated by TCRdb to the early 2020s). With respect to the entire study: In this cohort, about 15 patients were treatment-naive and approximately ten were relapsed/refractory, while 17 to 18 had unmutated IGHV. Responses were partial in around 25 patients and complete in 2; after median 68 months follow-up, about 14 stayed in remission and some twelve progressed. Samples at response were collected after a median of about 12 months of treatment, with a range of roughly 6 to 40 months. On average, each sample yielded 270,000 or so productive templates and under 95,000 productive rearrangements. Of the roughly 79 people in the trial, 25 to 30 had longitudinal samples available. Cryopreserved peripheral blood mononuclear cells were obtained prior to treatment, at the time of response, and at either disease progression or sustained remission. All remission and progressive disease samples were collected while patients were still receiving ibrutinib. Findings and caveats that apply to the study as a whole: Public clonotypes were found to be uncommon and were observed to contract or remain stable during treatment; the increase in clonality was shown to reflect expansion of private clonotypes at ibrutinib response. Sampling times were not matched between patients in sustained remission and patients whose disease was progressing, and lymph node repertoires were not examined. Baseline clonality exceeded that of age-matched healthy donors and correlated strongly with circulating CD8+ T-cell counts. At ibrutinib response clonality went up, during sustained remission it held steady, and at progression it dropped back toward baseline.

The goal of deep resolution MiSeq sequencing was a depth between 1 in 1 million and 1 in 200,000 T cells, and coverage averaged 10x per clonotype. TCR beta libraries were generated with the immunoSEQ hsTCRB Kit. The paper's processing steps were these. The data were analyzed with ImmunoSEQ Analyzer and ImmunoSEQ Data Assistant, and V, D and J gene assignments followed IMGT definitions. Clonality was computed as one minus normalized Shannon entropy of productive rearrangement frequencies, ranging from 0 to 1. Only overrepresented clonotypes making up at least 0.05% of each patient's repertoire were included in the public clonotype analysis. Around 12 age-matched healthy donor repertoires from immuneACCESS were used as controls for clonality. TCRdb re-hosts the immuneACCESS table, in-frame sequences only. Its copies lack some clones; in the studies checked, an unresolved V gene accounts for under half of them, and the cause for the rest is not known. That table gives V, J and clone size, and the DNA gave D and trimming. The sample records roughly 250,000 clones, roughly 74% of which are singletons. Clones ranked in the top ten supply over 15% of the sample.

Explained via the paper, the time point label denotes: roughly 2 years on ibrutinib. For TCR beta library preparation, 1.5 to 2 micrograms of genomic DNA was extracted from cryopreserved PBMCs. High-throughput TCR beta sequencing was performed on longitudinal blood samples from CLL patients receiving ibrutinib monotherapy. The patients were enrolled in a single-center, open-label phase 2 trial of ibrutinib monotherapy. Relative to germline, V is 5 bases shorter and J is 3 bases shorter, with 11 bases between their ends. CDR1 and CDR2 are read off the germline V gene (reference sequence) as SEHNR and FQNEAQ. Counted from cysteine to phenylalanine, this CDR3 has 14 amino acids. The retained sequence is limited to the CDR3, 42 bases, with the frame set at the first base. Turning to this clone: The clone's antigen remains unknown. No base quality information exists; no much larger clone differs at one position.

Specimen: PBMCs, collected after 24 months of ibrutinib treatment. The clonotype originates from a human donor with chronic lymphocytic leukemia. The chain links TRBV7-9 with TRBJ2-1; the D gene lacks a confident call. The CDR3 protein: CASSLPLDYNEQFF. In nucleotide form, the sequence is TGTGCCAGCAGCCTTCCGCTGGACTACAATGAGCAGTTCTTC.